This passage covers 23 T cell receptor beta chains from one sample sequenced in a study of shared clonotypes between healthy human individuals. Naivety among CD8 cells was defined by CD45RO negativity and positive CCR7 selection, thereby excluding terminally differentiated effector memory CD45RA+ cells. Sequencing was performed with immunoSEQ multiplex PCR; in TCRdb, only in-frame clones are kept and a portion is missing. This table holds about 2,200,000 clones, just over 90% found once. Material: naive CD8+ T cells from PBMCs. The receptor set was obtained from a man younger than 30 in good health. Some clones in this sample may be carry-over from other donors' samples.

As DNA, the CDR3 is TGTGCCAGCAGCTTAGAACCTGGGGCCAACGTCCTGACTTTC. This encodes CASSLEPGANVLTF. The chain couples TRBV7-2 to TRBJ2-6; D remains ambiguous. CDR1 SGHTA and CDR2 FQGNSA come from the germline V gene. This CDR3 has 14 amino acids. V was trimmed by 1 base and J by 2 bases, leaving 3 bases between them.

This chain's CDR3 is CATSRDRGVAKNIQYF. CDR3 coding DNA: TGTGCCACCAGCAGAGATCGAGGGGTGGCCAAAAACATTCAGTACTTC. This chain links TRBV15 with TRBJ2-4; possibly TRBD1 or TRBD2 for D (5 bases each). V was trimmed by 0 bases and J by 1 base, leaving 10 bases between them. Per the germline V gene, CDR1 is LNHNV and CDR2 is YYDKDF (reference sequence). This CDR3 has 16 residues.

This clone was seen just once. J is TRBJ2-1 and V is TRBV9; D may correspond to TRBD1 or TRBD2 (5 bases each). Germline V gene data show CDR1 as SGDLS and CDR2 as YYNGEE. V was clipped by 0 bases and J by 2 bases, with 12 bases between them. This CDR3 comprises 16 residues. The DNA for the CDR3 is TGTGCCAGCAGCGTAGAGGGGACGGCCACCTACAATGAGCAGTTCTTC. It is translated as CASSVEGTATYNEQFF.

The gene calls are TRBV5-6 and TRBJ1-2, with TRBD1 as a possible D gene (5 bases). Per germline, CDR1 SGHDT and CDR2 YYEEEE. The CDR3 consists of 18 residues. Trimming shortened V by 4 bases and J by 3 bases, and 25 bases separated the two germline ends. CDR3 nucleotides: TGTGCCAGCAGCCCTACCGGTGGGACGGGGAGTATCTACTATGGCTACACCTTC. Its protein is CASSPTGGTGSIYYGYTF.

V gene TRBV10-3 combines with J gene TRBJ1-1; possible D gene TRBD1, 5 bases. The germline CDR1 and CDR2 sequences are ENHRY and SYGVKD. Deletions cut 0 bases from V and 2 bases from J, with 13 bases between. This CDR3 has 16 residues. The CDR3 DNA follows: TGTGCCATCAGTGAGTCAGTATGGGGGGATAACACTGAAGCTTTCTTT. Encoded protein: CAISESVWGDNTEAFF.

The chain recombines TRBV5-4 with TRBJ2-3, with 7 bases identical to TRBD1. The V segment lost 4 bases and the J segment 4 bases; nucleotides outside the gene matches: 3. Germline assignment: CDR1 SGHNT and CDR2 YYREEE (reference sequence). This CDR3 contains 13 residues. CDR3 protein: CASSTDRADTQYF. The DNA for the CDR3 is TGTGCCAGCAGCACCGACAGGGCAGATACGCAGTATTTT.

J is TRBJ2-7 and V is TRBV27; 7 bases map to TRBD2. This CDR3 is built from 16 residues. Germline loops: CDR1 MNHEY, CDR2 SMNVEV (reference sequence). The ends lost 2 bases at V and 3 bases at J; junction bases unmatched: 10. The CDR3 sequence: CASSLIPGLADYEQYF. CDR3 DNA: TGTGCCAGCAGTTTAATCCCTGGGCTAGCGGACTACGAGCAGTACTTC.

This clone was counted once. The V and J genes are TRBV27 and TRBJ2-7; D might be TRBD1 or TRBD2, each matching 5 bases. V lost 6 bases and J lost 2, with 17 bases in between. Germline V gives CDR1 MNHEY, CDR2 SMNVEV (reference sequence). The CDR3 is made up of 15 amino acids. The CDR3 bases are TGTGCCAGCAGACCGGAGTGGGGGACCCCCTACGAGCAGTACTTC. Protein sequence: CASRPEWGTPYEQYF.

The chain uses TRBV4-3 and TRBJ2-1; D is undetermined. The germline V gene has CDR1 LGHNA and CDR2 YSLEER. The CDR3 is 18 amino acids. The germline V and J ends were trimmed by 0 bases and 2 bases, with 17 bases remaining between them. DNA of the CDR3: TGCGCCAGCAGCCAAGATGACCTAGGCCGTTTGACCTACAATGAGCAGTTCTTC. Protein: CASSQDDLGRLTYNEQFF.

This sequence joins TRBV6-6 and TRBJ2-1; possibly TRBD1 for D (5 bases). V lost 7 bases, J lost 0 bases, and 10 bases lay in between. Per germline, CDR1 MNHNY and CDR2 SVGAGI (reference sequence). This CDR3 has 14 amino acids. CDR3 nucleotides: TGTGCCAGCAACGACAGAAGCTCCTACAATGAGCAGTTCTTC. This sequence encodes CASNDRSSYNEQFF.

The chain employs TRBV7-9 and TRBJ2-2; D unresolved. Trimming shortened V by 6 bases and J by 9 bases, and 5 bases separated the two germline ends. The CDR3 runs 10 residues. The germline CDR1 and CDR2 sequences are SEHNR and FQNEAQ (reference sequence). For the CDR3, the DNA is TGTGCCAGCAGTCGTTGGGAGCTGTTTTTT. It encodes CASSRWELFF. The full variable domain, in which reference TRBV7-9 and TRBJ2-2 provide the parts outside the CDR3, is DTGVSQNPRHKITKRGQNVTFRCDPISEHNRLYWYRQTLGQGPEFLTYFQNEAQLEKSRLLSDRFSAERPKGSFSTLEIQRTEQGDSAMYLCASSRWELFFGEGSRLTVL.

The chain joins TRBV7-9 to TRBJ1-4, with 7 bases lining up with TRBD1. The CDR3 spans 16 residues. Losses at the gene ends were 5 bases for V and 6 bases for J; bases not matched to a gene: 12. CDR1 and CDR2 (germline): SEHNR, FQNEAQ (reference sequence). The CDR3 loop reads CASSLLQGPRDEKLFF. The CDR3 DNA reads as TGTGCCAGCAGCCTTCTACAGGGGCCTAGGGATGAAAAACTGTTTTTT.

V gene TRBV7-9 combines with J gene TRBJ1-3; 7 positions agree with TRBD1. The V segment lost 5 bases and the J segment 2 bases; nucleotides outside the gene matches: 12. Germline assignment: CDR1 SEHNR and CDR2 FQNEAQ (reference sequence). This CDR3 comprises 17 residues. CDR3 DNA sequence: TGTGCCAGCAGCCCCCGGACAGGACCCGGGGCTGGAAACACCATATATTTT. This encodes CASSPRTGPGAGNTIYF. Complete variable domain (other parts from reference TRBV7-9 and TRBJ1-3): DTGVSQNPRHKITKRGQNVTFRCDPISEHNRLYWYRQTLGQGPEFLTYFQNEAQLEKSRLLSDRFSAERPKGSFSTLEIQRTEQGDSAMYLCASSPRTGPGAGNTIYFGEGSWLTVV.

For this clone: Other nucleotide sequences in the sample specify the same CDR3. CDR3 amino acids: CASSLEGHYEQYF. The CDR3 DNA is TGTGCCAGCAGCTTAGAAGGCCACTACGAGCAGTACTTC. V is TRBV13 and J is TRBJ2-7; no firm D call. The V and J ends lost 1 base and 3 bases respectively, with 7 bases between them. The CDR3 runs 13 residues. Germline CDR1 reads PRHDT; CDR2 reads FYEKMQ (reference sequence).

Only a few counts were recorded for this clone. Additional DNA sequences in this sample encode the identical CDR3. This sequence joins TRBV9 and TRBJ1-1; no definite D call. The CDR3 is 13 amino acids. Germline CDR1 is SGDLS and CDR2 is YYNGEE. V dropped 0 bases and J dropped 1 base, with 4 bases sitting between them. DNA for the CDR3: TGTGCCAGCAGCGTAGGGCCGAACACTGAAGCTTTCTTT. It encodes CASSVGPNTEAFF. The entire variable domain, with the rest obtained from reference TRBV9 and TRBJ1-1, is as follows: DSGVTQTPKHLITATGQRVTLRCSPRSGDLSVYWYQQSLDQGLQFLIQYYNGEERAKGNILERFSAQQFPDLHSELNLSSLELGDSALYFCASSVGPNTEAFFGQGTRLTVV.

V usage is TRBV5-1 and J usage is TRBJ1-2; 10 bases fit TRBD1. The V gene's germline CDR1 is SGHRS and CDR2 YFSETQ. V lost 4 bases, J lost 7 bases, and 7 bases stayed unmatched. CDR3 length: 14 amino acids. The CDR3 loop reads CASSEGTGVFGYTF. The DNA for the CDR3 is TGCGCCAGCAGCGAAGGGACAGGGGTTTTTGGCTACACCTTC.

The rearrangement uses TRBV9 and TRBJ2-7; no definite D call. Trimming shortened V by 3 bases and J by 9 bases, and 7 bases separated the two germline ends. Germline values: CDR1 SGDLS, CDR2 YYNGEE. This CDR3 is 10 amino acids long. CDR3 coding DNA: TGTGCCAGCAGCGGAGTCAGGCAGTACTTC. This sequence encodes CASSGVRQYF. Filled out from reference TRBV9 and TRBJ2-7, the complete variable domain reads DSGVTQTPKHLITATGQRVTLRCSPRSGDLSVYWYQQSLDQGLQFLIQYYNGEERAKGNILERFSAQQFPDLHSELNLSSLELGDSALYFCASSGVRQYFGPGTRLTVT.

The CDR3 DNA is TGTGCCAGCAGTCTTCGGAGCTCGAACACCGGGGAGCTGTTTTTT. Translation gives CASSLRSSNTGELFF. The chain combines TRBV27 with TRBJ2-2; no definite D call. The CDR3 loop spans 15 amino acids. CDR1 MNHEY and CDR2 SMNVEV come from the germline V gene (reference sequence). Trimming shortened V by 5 bases and J by 0 bases, and 10 bases separated the two germline ends.

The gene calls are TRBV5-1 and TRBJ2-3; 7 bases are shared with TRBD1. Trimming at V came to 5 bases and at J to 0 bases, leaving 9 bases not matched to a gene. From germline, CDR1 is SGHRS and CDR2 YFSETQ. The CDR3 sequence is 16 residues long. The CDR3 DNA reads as TGCGCCAGCAGACCTTTTCGACAGGGAAGCACAGATACGCAGTATTTT. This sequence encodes CASRPFRQGSTDTQYF.

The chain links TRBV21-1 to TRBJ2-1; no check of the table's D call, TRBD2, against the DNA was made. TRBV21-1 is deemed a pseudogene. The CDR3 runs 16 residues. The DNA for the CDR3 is TGTGCCAGCAGCAGGGCCAGCGGGAGCTCCTACAATGAGCAGTTCTTC. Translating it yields CASSRASGSSYNEQFF.

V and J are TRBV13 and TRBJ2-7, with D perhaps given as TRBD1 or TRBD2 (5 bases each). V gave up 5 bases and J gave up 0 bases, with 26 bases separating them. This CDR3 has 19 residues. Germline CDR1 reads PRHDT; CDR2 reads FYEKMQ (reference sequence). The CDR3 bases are TGTGCCAGCAGCATACTACATCGGGGTGGGGGTAAGAGCTCCTACGAGCAGTACTTC. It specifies CASSILHRGGGKSSYEQYF.

The DNA for the CDR3 is TGTGCCAGCAGCTCAAACCCGGGTGAGCAGTTCTTC. Protein product: CASSSNPGEQFF. The chain links TRBV9 to TRBJ2-1; no clear D. CDR1 and CDR2 (germline): SGDLS, YYNGEE. V dropped 4 bases and J dropped 9 bases, with 11 bases sitting between them. This CDR3 region has 12 residues.

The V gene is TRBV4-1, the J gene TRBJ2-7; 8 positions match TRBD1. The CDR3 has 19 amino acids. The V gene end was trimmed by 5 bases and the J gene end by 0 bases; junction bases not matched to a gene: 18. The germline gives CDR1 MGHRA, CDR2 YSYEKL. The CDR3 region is CASSNIYGTGVSSSYEQYF. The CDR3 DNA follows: TGCGCCAGCAGCAATATCTACGGGACAGGCGTATCTAGCTCCTACGAGCAGTACTTC.